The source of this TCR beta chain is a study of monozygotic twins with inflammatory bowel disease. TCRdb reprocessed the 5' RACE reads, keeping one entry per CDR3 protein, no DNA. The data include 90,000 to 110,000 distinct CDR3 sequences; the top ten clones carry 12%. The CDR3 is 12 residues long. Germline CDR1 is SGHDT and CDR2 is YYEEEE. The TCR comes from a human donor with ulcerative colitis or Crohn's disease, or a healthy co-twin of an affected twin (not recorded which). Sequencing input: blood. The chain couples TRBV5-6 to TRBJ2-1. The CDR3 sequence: CASSLGRDEQFF.